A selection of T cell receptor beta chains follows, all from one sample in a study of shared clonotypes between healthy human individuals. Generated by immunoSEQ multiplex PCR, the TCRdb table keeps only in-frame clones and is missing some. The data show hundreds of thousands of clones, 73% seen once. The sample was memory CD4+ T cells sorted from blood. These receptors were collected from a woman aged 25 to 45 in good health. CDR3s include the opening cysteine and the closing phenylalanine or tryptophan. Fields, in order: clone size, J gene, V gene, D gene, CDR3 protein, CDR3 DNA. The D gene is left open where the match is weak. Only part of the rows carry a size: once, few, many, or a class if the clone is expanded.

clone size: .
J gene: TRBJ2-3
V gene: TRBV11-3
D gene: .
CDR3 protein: CASSATSDTQYF
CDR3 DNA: TGTGCCAGCAGCGCGACCTCAGATACGCAGTATTTT

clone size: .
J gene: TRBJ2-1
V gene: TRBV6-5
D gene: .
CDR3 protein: CASSYGTSYNEQFF
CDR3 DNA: TGTGCCAGCAGTTACGGGACTTCCTACAATGAGCAGTTCTTC

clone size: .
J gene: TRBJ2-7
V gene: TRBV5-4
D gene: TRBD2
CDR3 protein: CASSLTSGYEQYF
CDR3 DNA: TGTGCCAGCAGCTTAACTAGCGGCTACGAGCAGTACTTC

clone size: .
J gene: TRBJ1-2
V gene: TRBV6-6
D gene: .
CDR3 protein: CASSPGNAEGYTF
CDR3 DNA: TGTGCCAGCAGTCCCGGGAACGCAGAGGGCTACACCTTC

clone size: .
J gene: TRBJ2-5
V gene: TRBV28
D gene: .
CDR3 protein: CASSLRGARRTQYF
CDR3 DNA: TGTGCCAGCAGTTTAAGAGGTGCAAGACGGACCCAGTACTTC

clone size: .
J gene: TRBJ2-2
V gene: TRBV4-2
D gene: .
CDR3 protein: CASSLTRTGELFF
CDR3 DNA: TGTGCCAGCAGCCTGACAAGGACCGGGGAGCTGTTTTTT

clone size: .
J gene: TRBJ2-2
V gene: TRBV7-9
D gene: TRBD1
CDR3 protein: CASRRQGDTGELFF
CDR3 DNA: TGTGCCAGCAGGAGACAGGGAGACACCGGGGAGCTGTTTTTT

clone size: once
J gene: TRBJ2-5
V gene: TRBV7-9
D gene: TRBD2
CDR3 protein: CASSLGRAQYF
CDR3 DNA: TGTGCCAGCAGCTTGGGGAGGGCCCAGTACTTC

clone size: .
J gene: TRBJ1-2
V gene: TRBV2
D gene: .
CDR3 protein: CASMDSNYGYTF
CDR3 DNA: TGTGCCAGCATGGACAGTAACTATGGCTACACCTTC

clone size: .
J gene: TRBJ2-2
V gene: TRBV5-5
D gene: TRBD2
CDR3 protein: CASSFSPGGIGELFF
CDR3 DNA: TGTGCCAGCAGCTTCTCTCCGGGAGGGATCGGGGAGCTGTTTTTT

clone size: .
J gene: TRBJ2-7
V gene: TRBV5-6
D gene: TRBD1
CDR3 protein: CASSPWGTGPSYEQYF
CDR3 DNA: TGTGCCAGCAGCCCCTGGGGGACAGGGCCCTCCTACGAGCAGTACTTC

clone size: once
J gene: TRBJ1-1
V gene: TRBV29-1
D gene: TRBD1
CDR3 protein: CSVITGGTEAFF
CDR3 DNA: TGCAGCGTTATTACAGGGGGGACTGAAGCTTTCTTT

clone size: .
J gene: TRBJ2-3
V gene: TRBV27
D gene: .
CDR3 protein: CASSFWGAGDTQYF
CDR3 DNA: TGTGCCAGCAGTTTCTGGGGGGCGGGAGATACGCAGTATTTT

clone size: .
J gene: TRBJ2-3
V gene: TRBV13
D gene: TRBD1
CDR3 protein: CASSTGGYTDTQYF
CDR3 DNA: TGTGCCAGCAGCACAGGGGGCTACACAGATACGCAGTATTTT

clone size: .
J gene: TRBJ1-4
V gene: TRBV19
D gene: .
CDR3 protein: CASCYEGVTNEKLFF
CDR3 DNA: TGTGCCAGTTGTTACGAGGGGGTCACTAATGAAAAACTGTTTTTT

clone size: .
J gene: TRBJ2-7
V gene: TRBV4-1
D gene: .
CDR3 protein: CASSQVGGNSYEQYF
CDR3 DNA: TGCGCCAGCAGCCAAGTAGGGGGGAACTCCTACGAGCAGTACTTC

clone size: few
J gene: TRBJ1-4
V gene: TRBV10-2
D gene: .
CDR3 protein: CASSGPTGTEKLFF
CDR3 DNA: TGCGCCAGCAGTGGACCAACAGGGACTGAAAAACTGTTTTTT

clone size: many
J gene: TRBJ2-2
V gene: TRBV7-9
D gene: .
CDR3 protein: CASSDGSSTGELFF
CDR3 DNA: TGTGCCAGCAGCGACGGGAGTTCGACCGGGGAGCTGTTTTTT

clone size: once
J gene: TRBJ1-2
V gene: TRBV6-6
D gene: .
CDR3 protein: CASSSADSGGYTF
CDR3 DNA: TGTGCCAGCAGCTCAGCCGACTCCGGGGGCTACACCTTC

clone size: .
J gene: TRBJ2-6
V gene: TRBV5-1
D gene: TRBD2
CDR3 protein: CASSFSGRKSSGANVLTF
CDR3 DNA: TGCGCCAGCAGCTTTAGCGGGAGGAAGAGCTCTGGGGCCAACGTCCTGACTTTC

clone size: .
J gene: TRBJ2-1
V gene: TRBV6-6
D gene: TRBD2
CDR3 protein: CASSLGLAGANEQFF
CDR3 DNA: TGTGCCAGCAGTCTCGGACTAGCGGGAGCGAATGAGCAGTTCTTC

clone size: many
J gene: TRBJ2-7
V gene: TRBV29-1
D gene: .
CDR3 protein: CSVGGGERYEQYF
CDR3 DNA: TGCAGCGTTGGTGGAGGTGAGAGGTACGAGCAGTACTTC

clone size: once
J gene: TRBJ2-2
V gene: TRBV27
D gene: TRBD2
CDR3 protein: CASSSFSGKVGELFF
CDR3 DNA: TGTGCCAGCAGTTCCTTTAGCGGGAAGGTCGGGGAGCTGTTTTTT

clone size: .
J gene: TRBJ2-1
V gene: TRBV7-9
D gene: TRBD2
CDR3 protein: CASSVAGALGEQFF
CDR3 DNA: TGTGCCAGCAGCGTAGCGGGAGCTTTGGGAGAGCAGTTCTTC

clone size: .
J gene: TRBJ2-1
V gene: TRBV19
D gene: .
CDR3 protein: CASSMVAGGPAGIGNEQFF
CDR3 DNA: TGTGCCAGTAGTATGGTGGCAGGGGGCCCAGCGGGAATCGGCAATGAGCAGTTCTTC

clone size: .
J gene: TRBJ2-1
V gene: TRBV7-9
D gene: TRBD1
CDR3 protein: CASSPGQGVDEQFF
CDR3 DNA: TGTGCCAGCAGCCCGGGACAGGGGGTAGATGAGCAGTTCTTC

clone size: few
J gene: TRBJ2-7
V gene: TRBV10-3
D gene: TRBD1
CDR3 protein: CAISITGDREQYF
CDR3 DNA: TGTGCCATCAGTATTACAGGGGACCGCGAGCAGTACTTC

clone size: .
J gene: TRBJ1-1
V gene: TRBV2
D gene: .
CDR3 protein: CASSFGVGKTEAFF
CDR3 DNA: TGTGCCAGCAGTTTTGGGGTGGGGAAAACTGAAGCTTTCTTT

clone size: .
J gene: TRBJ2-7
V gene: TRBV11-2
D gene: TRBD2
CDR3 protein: CASSFQLAGGYEQYF
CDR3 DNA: TGTGCCAGCAGCTTTCAACTAGCGGGTGGCTACGAGCAGTACTTC

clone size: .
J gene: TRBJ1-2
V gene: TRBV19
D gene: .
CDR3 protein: CASRLGTIGYTF
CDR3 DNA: TGTGCCAGTAGACTGGGAACTATTGGCTACACCTTC

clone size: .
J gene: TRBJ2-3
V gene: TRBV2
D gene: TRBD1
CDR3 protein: CASGGTGSSTDTQYF
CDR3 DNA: TGTGCCAGCGGAGGGACAGGTTCTAGCACAGATACGCAGTATTTT

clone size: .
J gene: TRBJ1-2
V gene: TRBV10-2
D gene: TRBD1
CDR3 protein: CASRTGTGGGYTF
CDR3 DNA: TGCGCCAGCAGGACCGGGACAGGGGGCGGCTACACCTTC

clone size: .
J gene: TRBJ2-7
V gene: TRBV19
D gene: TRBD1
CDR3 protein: CASSIGGQSLYEQYF
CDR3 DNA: TGTGCCAGTAGTATAGGGGGACAGAGCCTGTACGAGCAGTACTTC

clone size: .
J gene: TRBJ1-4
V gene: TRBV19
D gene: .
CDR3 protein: CASTLSQGVYEKLFF
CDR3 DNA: TGTGCCAGCACCTTAAGTCAGGGTGTATACGAAAAACTGTTTTTT

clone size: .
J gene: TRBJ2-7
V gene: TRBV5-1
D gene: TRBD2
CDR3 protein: CASSTSGRAYEQYF
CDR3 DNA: TGCGCCAGCAGCACCAGCGGGAGGGCCTACGAGCAGTACTTC

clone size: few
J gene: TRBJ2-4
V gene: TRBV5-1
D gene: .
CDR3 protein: CASSLEGKNIQYF
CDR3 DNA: TGCGCCAGCAGCTTGGAGGGGAAAAACATTCAGTACTTC

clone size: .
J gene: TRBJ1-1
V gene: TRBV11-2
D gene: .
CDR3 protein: CASSKGGNTEAFF
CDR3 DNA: TGTGCCAGCAGCAAGGGTGGCAACACTGAAGCTTTCTTT

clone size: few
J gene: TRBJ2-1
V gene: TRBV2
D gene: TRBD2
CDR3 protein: CASTSGTSGYNEQFF
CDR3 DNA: TGTGCCAGCACCTCCGGGACTAGCGGATACAATGAGCAGTTCTTC

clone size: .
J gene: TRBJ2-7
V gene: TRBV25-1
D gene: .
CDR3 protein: CASSPPSARSEQYF
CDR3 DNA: TGTGCCAGCAGTCCTCCTTCAGCGCGGAGCGAGCAGTACTTC

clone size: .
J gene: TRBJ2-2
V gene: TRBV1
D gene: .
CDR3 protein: CTSRSREEAVLNTGELFF
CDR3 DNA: TGCACCAGCCGATCGAGGGAGGAGGCCGTTTTGAACACCGGGGAGCTGTTTTTT

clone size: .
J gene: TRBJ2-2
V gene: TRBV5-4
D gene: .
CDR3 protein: CASSFGGKNTGELFF
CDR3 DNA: TGTGCCAGCAGCTTTGGGGGGAAGAACACCGGGGAGCTGTTTTTT

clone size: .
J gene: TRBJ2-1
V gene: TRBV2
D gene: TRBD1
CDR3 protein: CASRGQGGSEQFF
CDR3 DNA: TGTGCCAGCAGGGGACAGGGTGGCTCGGAGCAGTTCTTC

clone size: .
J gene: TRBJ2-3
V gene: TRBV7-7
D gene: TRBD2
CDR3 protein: CASSLGGSSDTQYF
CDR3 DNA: TGTGCCAGCAGCCTCGGCGGGAGCTCAGATACGCAGTATTTT

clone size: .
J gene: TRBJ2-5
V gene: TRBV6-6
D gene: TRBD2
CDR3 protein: CASSYSSAGGPTTQYF
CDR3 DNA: TGTGCCAGCAGTTACTCGTCGGCGGGAGGGCCTACGACCCAGTACTTC

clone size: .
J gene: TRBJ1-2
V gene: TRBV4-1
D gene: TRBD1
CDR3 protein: CASSQEAPGQGFIGGYTF
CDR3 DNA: TGCGCCAGCAGCCAAGAGGCTCCGGGACAGGGATTCATCGGTGGCTACACCTTC

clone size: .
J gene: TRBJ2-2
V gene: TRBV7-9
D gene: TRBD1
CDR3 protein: CASSLGGYGTGTNTGELFF
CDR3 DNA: TGTGCCAGCAGCTTAGGAGGATACGGGACAGGGACGAACACCGGGGAGCTGTTTTTT

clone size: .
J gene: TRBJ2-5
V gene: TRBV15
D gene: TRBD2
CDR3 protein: CATSRDLPGRGGETQYF
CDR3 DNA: TGTGCCACCAGCAGAGATCTCCCAGGGAGGGGTGGGGAGACCCAGTACTTC

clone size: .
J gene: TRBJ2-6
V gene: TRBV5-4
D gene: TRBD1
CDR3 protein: CASSPGTGNPGANVLTF
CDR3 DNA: TGTGCCAGCAGCCCCGGGACAGGGAACCCTGGGGCCAACGTCCTGACTTTC

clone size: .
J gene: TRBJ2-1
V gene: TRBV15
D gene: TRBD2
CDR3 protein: CATSRVRLAGVTYNEQFF
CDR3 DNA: TGTGCCACCAGCAGAGTGCGACTAGCGGGAGTGACCTACAATGAGCAGTTCTTC

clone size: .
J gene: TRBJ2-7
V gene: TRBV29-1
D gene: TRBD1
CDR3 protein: CSVGTAYEQYF
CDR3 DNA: TGCAGCGTCGGGACAGCCTACGAGCAGTACTTC

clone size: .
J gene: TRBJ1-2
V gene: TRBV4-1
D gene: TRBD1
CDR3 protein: CASSQRAMTGGSGYTF
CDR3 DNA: TGCGCCAGCAGCCAGAGAGCGATGACAGGGGGCTCTGGCTACACCTTC

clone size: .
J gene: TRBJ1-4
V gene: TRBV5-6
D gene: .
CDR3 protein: CASSLEGSEGEKLFF
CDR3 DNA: TGTGCCAGCAGCTTGGAGGGCAGCGAAGGTGAAAAACTGTTTTTT

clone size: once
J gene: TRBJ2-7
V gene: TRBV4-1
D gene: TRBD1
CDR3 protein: CASSQVPGQDYEQYF
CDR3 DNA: TGCGCCAGCAGCCAAGTCCCGGGACAGGACTACGAGCAGTACTTC

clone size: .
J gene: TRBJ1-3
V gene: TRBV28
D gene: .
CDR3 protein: CASSFNGNTIYF
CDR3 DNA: TGTGCCAGCAGTTTTAATGGAAACACCATATATTTT

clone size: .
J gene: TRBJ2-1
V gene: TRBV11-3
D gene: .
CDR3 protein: CASSWGTNYNEQFF
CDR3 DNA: TGTGCCAGCAGCTGGGGGACGAACTACAATGAGCAGTTCTTC